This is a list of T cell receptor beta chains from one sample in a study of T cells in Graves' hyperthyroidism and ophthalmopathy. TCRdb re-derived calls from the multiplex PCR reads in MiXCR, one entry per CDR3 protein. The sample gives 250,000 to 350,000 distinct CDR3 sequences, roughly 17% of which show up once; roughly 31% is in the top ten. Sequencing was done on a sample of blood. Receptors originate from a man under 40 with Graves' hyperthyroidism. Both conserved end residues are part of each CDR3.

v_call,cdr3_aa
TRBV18,CASSRGGASTDTQYF
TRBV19,CASRAGQGAYYGYTF
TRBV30,CAWEQANTEAFF
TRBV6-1,CASSPPQSAQPQHF
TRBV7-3,CASSLMGGSGDTQYF
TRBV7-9,CASSRAGSPWETQYF
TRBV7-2,CASSLWGTRGQYF
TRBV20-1,CSAPGRFGSPLHF
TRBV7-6,CASSRGGGEQYF
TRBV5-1,CASSLFLPSETQYF
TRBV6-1,CASRERQGWSYNEQFF
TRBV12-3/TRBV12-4,CASRVAAKHNEQFF
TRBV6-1,CASSYSATGAGMAFF
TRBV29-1,CSVEGESYNEQFF
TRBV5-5,CASSMDRGFVGYTF
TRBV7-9,CASSFPSGKSGELFF
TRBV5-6,CASSSGPLATKNIQYF
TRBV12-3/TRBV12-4,CASSQGAGGGGTEAFF
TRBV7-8,CASSFTTGSDTQYF
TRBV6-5,CASSYSGLAGGPFYNEQFF
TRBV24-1,CATSDSRTDEAFF
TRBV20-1,CSASPASGSYEQYF
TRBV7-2,CASSPGYRNYGYTF
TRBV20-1,CSARGPGQATQYF
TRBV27,CASSEAQGAWTGELFF